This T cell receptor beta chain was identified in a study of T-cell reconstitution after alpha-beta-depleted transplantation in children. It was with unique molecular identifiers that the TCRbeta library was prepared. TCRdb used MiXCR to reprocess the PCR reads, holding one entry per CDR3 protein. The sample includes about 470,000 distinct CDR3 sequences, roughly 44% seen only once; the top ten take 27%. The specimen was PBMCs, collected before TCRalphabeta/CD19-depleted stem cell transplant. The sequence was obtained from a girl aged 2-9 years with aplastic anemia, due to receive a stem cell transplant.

The chain's CDR3 is CASSRSLGDEQYF. In DNA form, the CDR3 reads TGTGCCAGCAGCCGTTCCCTAGGGGACGAGCAGTACTTC. This sequence joins TRBV14 and TRBJ2-7, with D maybe TRBD1 (5 bases). V lost 4 bases, J lost 5 bases, and 12 bases lay in between. The CDR3 totals 13 residues. Germline CDR1 and CDR2: SGHDN and FVKESK.